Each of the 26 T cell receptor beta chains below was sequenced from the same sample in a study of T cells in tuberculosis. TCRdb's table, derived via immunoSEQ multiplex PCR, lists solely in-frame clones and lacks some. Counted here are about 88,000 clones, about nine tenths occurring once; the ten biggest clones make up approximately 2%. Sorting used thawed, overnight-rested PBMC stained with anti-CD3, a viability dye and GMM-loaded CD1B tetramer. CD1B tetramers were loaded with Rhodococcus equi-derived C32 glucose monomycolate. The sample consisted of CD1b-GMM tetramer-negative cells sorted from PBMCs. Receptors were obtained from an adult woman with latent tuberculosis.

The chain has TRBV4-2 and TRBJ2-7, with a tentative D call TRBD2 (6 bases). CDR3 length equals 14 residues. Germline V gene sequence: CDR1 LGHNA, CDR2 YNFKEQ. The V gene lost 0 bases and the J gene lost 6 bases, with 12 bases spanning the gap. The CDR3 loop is CASSQDPYSGEQYV. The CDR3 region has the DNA TGTGCCAGCAGCCAAGACCCTTATAGCGGCGAGCAGTACGTC.

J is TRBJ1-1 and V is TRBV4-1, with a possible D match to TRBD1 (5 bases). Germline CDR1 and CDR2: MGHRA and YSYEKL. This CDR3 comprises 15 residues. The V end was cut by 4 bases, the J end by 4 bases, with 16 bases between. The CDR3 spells CASSPLGGSGTEAFF. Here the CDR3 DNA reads TGCGCCAGCAGCCCCCTCGGGGGATCGGGCACTGAAGCTTTCTTT.

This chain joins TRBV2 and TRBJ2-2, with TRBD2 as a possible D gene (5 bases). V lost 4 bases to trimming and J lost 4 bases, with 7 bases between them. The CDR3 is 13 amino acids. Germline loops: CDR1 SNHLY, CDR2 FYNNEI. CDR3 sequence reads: CASSGTFTGELFF. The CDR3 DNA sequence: TGTGCCAGCAGTGGGACTTTCACCGGGGAGCTGTTTTTT. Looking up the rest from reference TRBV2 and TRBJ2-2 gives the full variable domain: EPEVTQTPSHQVTQMGQEVILRCVPISNHLYFYWYRQILGQKVEFLVSFYNNEISEKSEIFDDQFSVERPDGSNFTLKIRSTKLEDSAMYFCASSGTFTGELFFGEGSRLTVL.

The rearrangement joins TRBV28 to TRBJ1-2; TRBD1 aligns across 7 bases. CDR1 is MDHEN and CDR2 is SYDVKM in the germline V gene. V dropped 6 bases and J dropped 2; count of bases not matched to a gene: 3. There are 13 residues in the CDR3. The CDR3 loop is CASSRDSNYGYTF. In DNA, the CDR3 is TGTGCCAGCAGCCGGGACAGCAACTATGGCTACACCTTC.

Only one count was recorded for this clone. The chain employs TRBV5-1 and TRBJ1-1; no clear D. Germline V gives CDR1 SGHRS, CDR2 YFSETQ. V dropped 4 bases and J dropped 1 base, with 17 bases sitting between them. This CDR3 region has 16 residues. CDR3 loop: CASSPERATQNTEAFF. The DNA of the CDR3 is TGCGCCAGCAGCCCTGAGAGGGCAACACAGAACACTGAAGCTTTCTTT.

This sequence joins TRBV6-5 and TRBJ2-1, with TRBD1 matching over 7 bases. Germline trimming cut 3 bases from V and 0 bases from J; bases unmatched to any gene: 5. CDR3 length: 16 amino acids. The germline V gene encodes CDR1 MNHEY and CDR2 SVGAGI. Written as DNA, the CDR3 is TGTGCCAGCAGTTATATGACAGGGAGCTCCTACAATGAGCAGTTCTTC. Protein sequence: CASSYMTGSSYNEQFF.

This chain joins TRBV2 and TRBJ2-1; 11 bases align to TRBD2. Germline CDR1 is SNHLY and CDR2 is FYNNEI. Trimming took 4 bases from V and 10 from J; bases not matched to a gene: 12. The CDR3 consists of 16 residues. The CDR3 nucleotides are TGTGCCAGCAGTGGAAAAGAGGCTAGCGGGGGGTGGGAGCAGTTCTTC. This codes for CASSGKEASGGWEQFF. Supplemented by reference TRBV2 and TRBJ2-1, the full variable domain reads EPEVTQTPSHQVTQMGQEVILRCVPISNHLYFYWYRQILGQKVEFLVSFYNNEISEKSEIFDDQFSVERPDGSNFTLKIRSTKLEDSAMYFCASSGKEASGGWEQFFGPGTRLTVL.

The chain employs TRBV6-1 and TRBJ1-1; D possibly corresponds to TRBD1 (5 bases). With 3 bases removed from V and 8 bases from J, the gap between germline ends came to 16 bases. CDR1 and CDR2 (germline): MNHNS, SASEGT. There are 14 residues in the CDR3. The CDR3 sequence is CASSEPGGVEEAFF. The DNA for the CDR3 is TGTGCCAGCAGTGAGCCGGGGGGGGTCGAGGAAGCTTTCTTT.

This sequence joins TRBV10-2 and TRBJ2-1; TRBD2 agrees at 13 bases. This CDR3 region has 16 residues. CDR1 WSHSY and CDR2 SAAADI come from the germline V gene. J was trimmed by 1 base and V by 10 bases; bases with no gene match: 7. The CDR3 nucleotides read TGCGCCATTTCGCCGGGACTAGCGGGATCCTACAATGAGCAGTTCTTC. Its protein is CAISPGLAGSYNEQFF.

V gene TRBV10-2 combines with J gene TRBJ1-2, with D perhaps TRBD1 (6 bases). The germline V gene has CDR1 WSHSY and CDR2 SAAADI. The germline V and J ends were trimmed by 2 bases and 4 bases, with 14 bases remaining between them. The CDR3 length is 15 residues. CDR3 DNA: TGCGCCAGCAGTGAGGTCGGGGGGCGCGGCTATGGCTACACCTTC. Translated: CASSEVGGRGYGYTF.

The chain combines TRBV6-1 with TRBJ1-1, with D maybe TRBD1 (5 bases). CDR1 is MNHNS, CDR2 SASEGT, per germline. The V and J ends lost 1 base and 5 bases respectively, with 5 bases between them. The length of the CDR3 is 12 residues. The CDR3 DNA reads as TGTGCCAGCAGTGAAGACAGGACTGAAGCTTTCTTT. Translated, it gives CASSEDRTEAFF.

CDR3 coding DNA: TGTGCCAGCAGCCAATATCAGGCAGAGACGTACCAAGAGACCCAGTACTTC. This translates into CASSQYQAETYQETQYF. V is TRBV14 and J is TRBJ2-5; D gene unclear. Germline assignment: CDR1 SGHDN and CDR2 FVKESK. The CDR3 is 17 residues long. Trimming took off 2 bases at V and 0 bases at J, with 16 bases between the two ends.

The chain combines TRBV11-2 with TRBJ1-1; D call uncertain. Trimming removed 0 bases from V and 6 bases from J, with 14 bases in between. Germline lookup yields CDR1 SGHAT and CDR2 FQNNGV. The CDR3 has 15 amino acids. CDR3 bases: TGTGCCAGCAGCTTAGAGGCAGATCAGGTGTCTGAAGCTTTCTTT. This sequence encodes CASSLEADQVSEAFF.

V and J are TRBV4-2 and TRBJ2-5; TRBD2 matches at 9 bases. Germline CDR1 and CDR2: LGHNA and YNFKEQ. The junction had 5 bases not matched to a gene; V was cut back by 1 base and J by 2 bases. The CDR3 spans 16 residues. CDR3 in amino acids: CASSQGGSGGQETQYF. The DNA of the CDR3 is TGTGCCAGCAGCCAAGGCGGTAGCGGGGGACAAGAGACCCAGTACTTC.

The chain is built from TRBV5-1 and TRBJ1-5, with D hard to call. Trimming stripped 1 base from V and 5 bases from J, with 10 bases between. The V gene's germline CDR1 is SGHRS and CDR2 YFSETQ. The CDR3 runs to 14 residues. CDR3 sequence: CASSLSGSHQPQHF. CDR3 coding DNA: TGCGCCAGCAGCTTGTCAGGTAGTCATCAGCCCCAGCATTTT. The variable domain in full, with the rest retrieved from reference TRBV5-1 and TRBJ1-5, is KAGVTQTPRYLIKTRGQQVTLSCSPISGHRSVSWYQQTPGQGLQFLFEYFSETQRNKGNFPGRFSGRQFSNSRSEMNVSTLELGDSALYLCASSLSGSHQPQHFGDGTRLSIL.

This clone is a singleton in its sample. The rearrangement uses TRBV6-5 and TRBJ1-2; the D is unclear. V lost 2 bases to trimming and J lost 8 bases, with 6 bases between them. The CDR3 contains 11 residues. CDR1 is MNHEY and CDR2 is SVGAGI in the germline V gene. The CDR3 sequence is CASSYARGYTF. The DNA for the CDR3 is TGTGCCAGCAGTTACGCGCGGGGCTACACCTTC.

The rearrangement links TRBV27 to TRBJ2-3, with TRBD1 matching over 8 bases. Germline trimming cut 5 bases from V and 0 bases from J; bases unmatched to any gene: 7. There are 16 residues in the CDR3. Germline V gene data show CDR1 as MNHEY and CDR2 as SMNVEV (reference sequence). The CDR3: CASSTRQGHSTDTQYF. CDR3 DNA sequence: TGTGCCAGCAGTACAAGACAGGGGCATAGCACAGATACGCAGTATTTT.

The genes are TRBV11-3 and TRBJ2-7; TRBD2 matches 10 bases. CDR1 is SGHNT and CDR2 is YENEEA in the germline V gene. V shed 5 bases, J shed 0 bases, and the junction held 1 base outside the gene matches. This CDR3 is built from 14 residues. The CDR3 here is CASSERGGSYEQYF. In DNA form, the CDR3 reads TGTGCCAGCAGCGAGCGGGGGGGCTCCTACGAGCAGTACTTC.

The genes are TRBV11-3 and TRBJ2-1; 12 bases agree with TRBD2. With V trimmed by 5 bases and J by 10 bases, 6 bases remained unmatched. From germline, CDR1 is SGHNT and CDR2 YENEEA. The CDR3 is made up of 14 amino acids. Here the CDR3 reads CASSLTGTSGEQFF. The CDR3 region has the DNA TGTGCCAGCAGCCTCACCGGGACTAGCGGGGAGCAGTTCTTC.

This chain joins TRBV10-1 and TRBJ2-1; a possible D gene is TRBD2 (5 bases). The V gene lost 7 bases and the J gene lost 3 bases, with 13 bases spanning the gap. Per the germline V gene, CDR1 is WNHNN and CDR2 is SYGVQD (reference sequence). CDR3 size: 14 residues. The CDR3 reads CASKWTESYNEQFF. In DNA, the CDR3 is TGCGCCAGCAAATGGACTGAAAGCTACAATGAGCAGTTCTTC.

CDR3 protein: CASSLDAGVHYGYTF. The DNA for the CDR3 is TGTGCCAGCAGCTTAGATGCCGGGGTCCACTATGGCTACACCTTC. The V call is TRBV7-9, the J call TRBJ1-2; D is uncertain. The CDR3 has 15 amino acids. V lost 1 base and J lost 3, with 12 bases in between. Germline V gene lookup returns CDR1 SEHNR and CDR2 FQNEAQ (reference sequence). Supplemented by reference TRBV7-9 and TRBJ1-2, the full variable domain reads DTGVSQNPRHKITKRGQNVTFRCDPISEHNRLYWYRQTLGQGPEFLTYFQNEAQLEKSRLLSDRFSAERPKGSFSTLEIQRTEQGDSAMYLCASSLDAGVHYGYTFGSGTRLTVV.

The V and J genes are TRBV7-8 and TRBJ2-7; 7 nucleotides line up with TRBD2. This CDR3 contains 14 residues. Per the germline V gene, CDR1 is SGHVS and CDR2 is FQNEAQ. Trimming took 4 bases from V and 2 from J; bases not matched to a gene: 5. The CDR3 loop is CASSSMGGAYEQYV. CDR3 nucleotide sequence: TGTGCCAGCAGCTCAATGGGGGGGGCCTACGAGCAGTACGTC.

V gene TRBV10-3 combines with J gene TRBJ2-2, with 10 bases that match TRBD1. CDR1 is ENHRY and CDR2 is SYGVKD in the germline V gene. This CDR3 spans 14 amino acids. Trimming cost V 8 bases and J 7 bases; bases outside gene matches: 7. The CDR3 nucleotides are TGTGCCATCGCCCCGGGGACAGGGGACGGGGAGCTGTTTTTT. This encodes CAIAPGTGDGELFF.

This CDR3 is CASSTGTGSEKLFF. CDR3 nucleotides: TGCGCCAGCAGCACCGGGACAGGGAGCGAAAAACTGTTTTTT. The chain employs TRBV5-1 and TRBJ1-4, with 9 nucleotides matching TRBD1. The CDR3 sequence is 14 residues long. Germline CDR1 is SGHRS and CDR2 is YFSETQ. Trimming removed 4 bases from V and 8 bases from J; junction bases left unmatched: 6.

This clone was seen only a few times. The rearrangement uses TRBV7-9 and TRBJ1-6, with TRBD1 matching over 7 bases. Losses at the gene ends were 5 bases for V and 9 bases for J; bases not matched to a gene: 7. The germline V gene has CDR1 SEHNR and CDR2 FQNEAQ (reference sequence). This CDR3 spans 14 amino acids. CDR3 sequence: CASSRQGKGSPLHF. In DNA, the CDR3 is TGTGCCAGCAGCCGACAGGGTAAAGGTTCACCCCTCCACTTT.

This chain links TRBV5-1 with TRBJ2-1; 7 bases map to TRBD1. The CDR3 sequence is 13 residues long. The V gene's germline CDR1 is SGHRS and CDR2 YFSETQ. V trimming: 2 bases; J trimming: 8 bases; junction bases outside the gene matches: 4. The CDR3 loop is CASSLSGQDEQFF. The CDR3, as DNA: TGCGCCAGCAGCTTATCTGGACAGGATGAGCAGTTCTTC.